This T cell receptor beta chain was recovered during a study of CD8+ T cells in alopecia areata. Background on the study: Treated patients were given 5 to 10 mg oral tofacitinib twice daily. Tofacitinib continued for 6 to 18 months and was then withheld for 6 months.

Study-level points and caveats: Whereas mice showed it more clearly, TCR sharing across patients was murkier, possibly because of HLA.

Regarding this clone: Its antigen remains unidentified.

In each case, RNA was isolated and then reverse transcribed into cDNA as the sequencing template. Assay used: immunoSEQ multiplex PCR; TCRdb lists only in-frame clones, some missing. The table shows about 180,000 clones, with 51% occurring only once. The treatment here: oral pan-JAK inhibitor, 5-10 mg twice daily. Sampling of alopecia areata patients yielded lesional scalp punch biopsies as well as peripheral blood. This CDR3 has 14 residues. Deletions cut 6 bases from V and 6 bases from J, with 14 bases between. Per the germline V gene, CDR1 is LNHDA and CDR2 is SQIVND (reference sequence). The genes are TRBV19 and TRBJ2-2; weak D call: TRBD2 (6 bases). Sequencing used CD8+ T cells sorted from blood, obtained around week 52, from a patient treated with tofacitinib. This receptor was identified in a human donor with alopecia areata. The CDR3: CASRWRVEAGELFF. As DNA, the CDR3 is TGTGCCAGTAGGTGGAGGGTCGAGGCCGGGGAGCTGTTTTTT.